The clone carrying this TCR beta chain appeared many times. Its target is unknown. Germline V lookup: CDR1 MNHEY, CDR2 SMNVEV (reference sequence). V gave up 1 base and J gave up 4 bases, with 7 bases separating them. CDR3 length: 13 amino acids. Full-length variable regions came from constant-region reverse primers plus semi-nested Nested Universal Primer A PCR. TCRdb fed the 5' RACE reads into MiXCR, producing one record per CDR3 protein. Of tens of thousands of distinct CDR3 sequences in the sample, roughly 21% were seen once. Tregs were sorted as CD4+CD25+CD127-/low cells. Study conclusions and caveats: Larger-cohort validation covered only one TCR beta V-J rearrangement. Tumor memory CD4+ T cell TCR gene usage clustered with blood and lymph node memory CD4+ cells and lymph node naive CD4+ cells. Tumor-infiltrating Treg TCR alpha and beta sequences overlapped most with tumor naive CD4+ T cells, then blood naive.

Sequenced sample: Tregs sorted from blood. The chain recombines TRBV27 with TRBJ1-1, with D tentatively TRBD1 (6 bases). This clonotype was obtained from a female donor with breast cancer. The CDR3 is CASSLLGGTEAFF. For the CDR3, the DNA is TGTGCCAGCAGTTTATTAGGGGGCACTGAAGCTTTCTTT.